This TCR beta chain was profiled in a study of blood T cell repertoires in COVID-19. Overall study: Samples came from the United States, Italy and Spain, spanning acute and convalescent COVID-19.

As to this clone: One junction end disagrees with the germline gene, perhaps due to a read error.

TCRdb's table, derived via immunoSEQ multiplex PCR, lists solely in-frame clones and lacks some. The table lists some 240,000 clones, approximately 78% of them singletons. The CDR3 length is 14 residues. Germline assignment: CDR1 MGHRA and CDR2 YSYEKL. The sequence derives from a woman in her fifties or sixties with active or convalescent COVID-19. The chain uses TRBV4-1 and TRBJ1-6; D is unclear. The sample consisted of peripheral blood. The CDR3 region has the DNA TGCGCCACCAGCCAACTCTACCCCGATTCACCCCTCCACTTT. Encoded protein: CATSQLYPDSPLHF.